This TCR beta chain emerged from a study of control samples from healthy donors and cancer patients. The table came from immunoSEQ multiplex PCR; TCRdb's copy has only in-frame clones and leaves some out. Here the sample spans around 130,000 clones, about 88% being singletons. The CDR3 extends over 14 amino acids. V lost 5 bases to trimming and J lost 7 bases; unmatched junction nucleotides: 9. The germline CDR1 and CDR2 sequences are LNHDA and SQIVND (reference sequence). The V gene is TRBV19, the J gene TRBJ2-3; 7 bases align to TRBD1. This TCR was recovered from a man aged 50 to 60 in good health. The sequenced sample was blood. In DNA form, the CDR3 reads TGTGCCAGTAGTTCCACAGGGGTTTCGCATACGCAGTATTTT. Translation gives CASSSTGVSHTQYF. Full variable domain (remainder filled in from reference TRBV19 and TRBJ2-3): DGGITQSPKYLFRKEGQNVTLSCEQNLNHDAMYWYRQDPGQGLRLIYYSQIVNDFQKGDIAEGYSVSREKKESFPLTVTSAQKNPTAFYLCASSSTGVSHTQYFGPGTRLTVL.